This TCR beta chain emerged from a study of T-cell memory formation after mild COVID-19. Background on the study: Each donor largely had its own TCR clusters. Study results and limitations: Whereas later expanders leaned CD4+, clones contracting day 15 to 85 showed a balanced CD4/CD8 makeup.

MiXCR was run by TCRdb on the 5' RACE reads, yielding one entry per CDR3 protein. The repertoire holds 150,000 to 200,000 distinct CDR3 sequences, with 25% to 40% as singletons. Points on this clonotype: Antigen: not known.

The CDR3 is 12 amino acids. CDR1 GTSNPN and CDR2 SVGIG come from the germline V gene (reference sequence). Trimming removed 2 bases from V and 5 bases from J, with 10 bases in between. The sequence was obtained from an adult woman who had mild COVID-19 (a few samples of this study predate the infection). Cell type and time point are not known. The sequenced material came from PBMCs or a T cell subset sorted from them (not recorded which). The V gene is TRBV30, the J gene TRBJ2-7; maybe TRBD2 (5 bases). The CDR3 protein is CAWSPGVDEQYF. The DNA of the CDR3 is TGTGCCTGGAGTCCCGGGGTGGACGAGCAGTACTTC.